A selection of T cell receptor beta chains follows, all from one sample in a study of blood T cell repertoires in COVID-19. Assay used: immunoSEQ multiplex PCR; TCRdb lists only in-frame clones, some missing. The table includes approximately 480,000 clones, about 88% detected once. The specimen was peripheral blood. The source of these receptors is a man between 18 and 35 years old with COVID-19, enrolled during active disease. Each CDR3 is given with its conserved first and last residue. A D gene is named only where the DNA matches it firmly. Size values are once, few and many counts, or a class for expanded clones, and some rows have none.

TRBV24-1	-	TRBJ2-7	once	TGTGCCACCAGTGAAGAATGGGGTACTAGCTCCTACGAGCAGTACTTC	CATSEEWGTSSYEQYF
TRBV30	-	TRBJ2-7	-	TGTGCCTGGAGTAAGAGTCTGAGCGACCTCTCCTACGAGCAGTACTTC	CAWSKSLSDLSYEQYF
TRBV5-5	TRBD1	TRBJ2-7	-	TGTGCCAGCAGCTTGGGCACGACAGGGCCCGAGCAGTACTTC	CASSLGTTGPEQYF
TRBV4-1	-	TRBJ2-5	-	TGCGCCAGCAGCAGCCGACCCAGGGGAGAGACCCAGTACTTC	CASSSRPRGETQYF
TRBV6-5	TRBD1	TRBJ2-7	-	TGTGCCAGCCTCACCGGGACAGGGTACTCCTACGAGCAGTACTTC	CASLTGTGYSYEQYF
TRBV6-1	-	TRBJ2-3	-	TGTGCCAGCAGTGAAATTCGGCTAGCTATGGTCACAGATACGCAGTATTTT	CASSEIRLAMVTDTQYF
TRBV4-1	-	TRBJ1-1	few	TGCGCCAGCAGCCAAGACAGGGGAAACACTGAAGCTTTCTTT	CASSQDRGNTEAFF
TRBV5-5	TRBD2	TRBJ2-3	-	TGTGCCAGCAGCTTGGCGTTATCGGGAGGGATCACAGATACGCAGTATTTT	CASSLALSGGITDTQYF
TRBV28	TRBD2	TRBJ2-7	-	TGTGCCAGCAGTTTACCTAGCGGCTCCTACGAGCAGTACTTC	CASSLPSGSYEQYF
TRBV19	-	TRBJ2-7	-	TGTGCCAGTAGTGACACAGGGGGGAGGGTCCACGAGCAGTACTTC	CASSDTGGRVHEQYF
TRBV27	-	TRBJ2-3	-	TGTGCCAGCAGTTTATCGGCCCCTCTAGATACGCAGTATTTT	CASSLSAPLDTQYF
TRBV23-1	-	TRBJ1-1	-	TGCGCCAGCACGGGGGTAAGGAAGACTGAAGCTTTCTTT	CASTGVRKTEAFF
TRBV10-1	TRBD1	TRBJ2-3	few	TGCGCCAGCAGTGAGTCGACAGGGCTTACGCAGTATTTT	CASSESTGLTQYF
TRBV9	-	TRBJ2-2	-	TGTGCCAGCAGCGTGGGAGGCGGGGAGCTGTTTTTT	CASSVGGGELFF
TRBV30	TRBD2	TRBJ2-5	once	TGTGCCTGGGAAAGACTAGCGGTGTACCAAGAGACCCAGTACTTC	CAWERLAVYQETQYF
TRBV7-6	TRBD2	TRBJ2-3	once	TGTGCCAGCAGCTTAATGACTAGCGGCACAGATACGCAGTATTTT	CASSLMTSGTDTQYF
TRBV9	-	TRBJ2-3	-	TGTGCCAGCAGCGCTATTTCGACAGATACGCAGTATTTT	CASSAISTDTQYF
TRBV10-3	-	TRBJ1-1	-	TGTGCCATCGGTGGGAGCGGCACTGAAGCTTTCTTT	CAIGGSGTEAFF
TRBV5-4	TRBD2	TRBJ2-3	-	TGTGCCAGCAGCTTGGGTGTAGCGGGGGGCACAGATACGCAGTATTTT	CASSLGVAGGTDTQYF
TRBV11-3	TRBD1	TRBJ1-3	-	TGTGCCAGCAGCCCCAGTCCGGGACAGGGGGAGAGAAACACCATATATTTT	CASSPSPGQGERNTIYF
TRBV5-5	-	TRBJ2-1	-	TGTGCCAGCAGCTACAGGGTGAGCTCCTACAATGAGCAGTTCTTC	CASSYRVSSYNEQFF
TRBV2	TRBD2	TRBJ2-4	-	TGTGCCAGCAGTGAACTAGCGGGAGTAGGTGCCAAAAACATTCAGTACTTC	CASSELAGVGAKNIQYF